A single sample is the source of the 31 T cell receptor beta chains below, sequenced in a study of blood T cells in healthy people across ages. The authors ran a second PCR of roughly 6 to 12 cycles using a sample-barcoded 5' primer and a J-beta primer mix. One entry per CDR3 protein, called by TCRdb with MiXCR from the 5' RACE reads. Among roughly 1,800,000 distinct CDR3 sequences listed, around 50% were seen once. Material for sequencing was blood. The receptors stem from a woman aged 40 to 50 in good health.

V and J are TRBV29-1 and TRBJ1-2; 7 bases match TRBD1. V shed 5 bases, J shed 5 bases, and the junction held 8 bases outside the gene matches. The length of the CDR3 is 13 residues. Germline CDR1 and CDR2: SQVTM and ANQGSEA. DNA of the CDR3: TGCAGCGTTCATAACCGGGACAGATATGGCTACACCTTC. It codes for CSVHNRDRYGYTF.

This clonotype came up a few times. This chain uses TRBV6-5 with TRBJ2-5, with D possibly being TRBD1 (6 bases). Germline V gene data show CDR1 as MNHEY and CDR2 as SVGAGI. This CDR3 region has 15 residues. V was pared by 4 bases and J by 5 bases, with 17 bases between. The CDR3 DNA reads as TGTGCCAGCAGTTCCCCCATGGGGGCTTGGGAGACCCAGTACTTC. This gives the protein CASSSPMGAWETQYF.

This chain links TRBV4-3 with TRBJ2-1; tentatively, D is TRBD1 or TRBD2 (7 bases each). The CDR3 runs to 16 residues. CDR1 LGHNA and CDR2 YSLEER come from the germline V gene. Between the trimmed V and J ends, which lost 6 bases and 5 bases, there was a span of 20 bases. The CDR3 loop is CASSRFQGGGDNEQFF. The CDR3 DNA reads as TGCGCCAGCAGTCGATTTCAGGGGGGGGGTGACAATGAGCAGTTCTTC.

This clonotype has just one count. With a much larger clone just one base away, this may be a read error. V gene TRBV3-1 combines with J gene TRBJ2-5; 9 bases are shared with TRBD1. The J call may be faulty, since TRBJ2-7 better matches the DNA end. The CDR3 consists of 13 residues. In germline, CDR1 is LGHDT, CDR2 YNNKEL (reference sequence). CDR3 region: CASSRDREHEQYF. The CDR3 bases are TGTGCCAGCAGCCGGGACAGGGAGCACGAGCAGTACTTC.

This clonotype was detected ten times or more. The rearrangement joins TRBV27 to TRBJ1-5, with D uncertain. The CDR3 length is 13 residues. The germline gives CDR1 MNHEY, CDR2 SMNVEV (reference sequence). V lost 4 bases and J 3 bases, leaving 7 bases between the germline ends. Here the CDR3 reads CASSWSINQPQHF. The CDR3 coding sequence is TGTGCCAGCAGTTGGAGTATCAATCAGCCCCAGCATTTT.

V gene TRBV29-1 combines with J gene TRBJ2-6, with D hard to call. In germline, CDR1 is SQVTM, CDR2 ANQGSEA. V dropped 1 base and J dropped 6 bases, with 16 bases sitting between them. The CDR3 covers 16 residues. CDR3 region: CSVEALDPFLANVLTF. CDR3 bases: TGCAGCGTTGAAGCCCTGGACCCGTTCCTGGCCAACGTCCTGACTTTC.

The chain has TRBV7-2 and TRBJ2-1, with a tentative D call TRBD2 (6 bases). CDR1 and CDR2 from the germline V gene are SGHTA and FQGNSA. This CDR3 has 14 residues. Trimming left V 6 bases short and J 1 base short, with 10 bases between. The CDR3 region has the DNA TGTGCCAGCAGTTTTGCGGGGTCCTACAATGAGCAGTTCTTC. Protein product: CASSFAGSYNEQFF.

The chain joins TRBV20-1 to TRBJ2-2, with D possibly matching TRBD2 (5 bases). Germline loops: CDR1 DFQATT, CDR2 SNEGSKA (reference sequence). The CDR3 has 13 residues. The V end was cut by 6 bases, the J end by 1 base, with 9 bases between. CDR3 nucleotide sequence: TGCAGTGCGGTCGCGGGGAACACCGGGGAGCTGTTTTTT. This codes for CSAVAGNTGELFF.

Notes on this clonotype: A much larger clone lies one base from this, so it may be a read error. The chain combines TRBV29-1 with TRBJ2-5, with no clear D. The CDR3 consists of 9 residues. V lost 4 bases to trimming and J lost 13 bases, with 10 bases between them. CDR1 SQVTM and CDR2 ANQGSEA come from the germline V gene. CDR3 DNA sequence: TGCAGCGTTGTGGACGAGCGGTACTTC. It is translated as CSVVDERYF.

This chain connects TRBV5-1 to TRBJ2-5; 9 positions match TRBD2. Trimming cost V 5 bases and J 6 bases; bases outside gene matches: 8. This CDR3 contains 14 residues. Germline V lookup: CDR1 SGHRS, CDR2 YFSETQ. The CDR3 nucleotides read TGCGCCAGCAGAGAAGGACTAGCGAGTCAGACCCAGTACTTC. Translated: CASREGLASQTQYF.

The gene calls are TRBV10-3 and TRBJ2-7, with 7 bases that match TRBD1. The CDR3 runs to 13 residues. Germline CDR1 reads ENHRY; CDR2 reads SYGVKD. V lost 6 bases and J lost 5; bases outside the gene matches: 7. The CDR3 nucleotides are TGTGCCATCAGCCCCGGGACAGAGAACGAGCAGTACTTC. Its protein is CAISPGTENEQYF.

The CDR3 loop reads CASSYWTGAGEQFF. The CDR3 DNA follows: TGTGCCAGCAGTTACTGGACAGGGGCGGGTGAGCAGTTCTTC. V usage is TRBV6-2 or TRBV6-3 and J usage is TRBJ2-1; TRBD1 agrees at 9 bases. There are 14 residues in the CDR3. Germline values: CDR1 MNHEY, CDR2 SVGEGT. J lost 9 bases, V lost 1 base, and 4 bases had no gene match.

In its sample, this clonotype was seen many times. The chain employs TRBV5-1 and TRBJ2-3; no firm D call. Trimming removed 0 bases at V and 2 bases at J, with 4 bases between. The CDR3 is 13 amino acids. The germline gives CDR1 SGHRS, CDR2 YFSETQ. The CDR3 DNA is TGCGCCAGCAGCTTGGACCCCACAGATACGCAGTATTTT. Residues: CASSLDPTDTQYF.

This chain links TRBV7-2 with TRBJ2-3; D not certain. The V gene's germline CDR1 is SGHTA and CDR2 FQGNSA. With 1 base removed from V and 1 base from J, the gap between germline ends came to 12 bases. The CDR3 totals 16 residues. CDR3 residues: CASSLGLDRGTDTQYF. The CDR3, as DNA: TGTGCCAGCAGCTTAGGCCTAGACCGGGGCACAGATACGCAGTATTTT.

This chain uses TRBV3-1 with TRBJ2-3; unclear D gene. Per germline, CDR1 LGHDT and CDR2 YNNKEL (reference sequence). Trimming cost V 1 base and J 0 bases, with 8 bases left between them. This CDR3 is built from 15 residues. CDR3 in amino acids: CASSQGLDSTDTQYF. The DNA of the CDR3 is TGTGCCAGCAGCCAAGGGCTCGACAGCACAGATACGCAGTATTTT.

This clonotype was counted a few times. The chain links TRBV27 to TRBJ2-3; D remains ambiguous. The germline gives CDR1 MNHEY, CDR2 SMNVEV (reference sequence). This CDR3 is built from 13 residues. Trimming shortened V by 4 bases and J by 3 bases, and 8 bases separated the two germline ends. The CDR3 spells CASSSWRTDTQYF. CDR3 nucleotides: TGTGCCAGCAGTTCCTGGCGAACAGATACGCAGTATTTT.

V usage is TRBV20-1 and J usage is TRBJ1-5; 11 bases line up with TRBD1. This CDR3 contains 14 residues. The germline V gene has CDR1 DFQATT and CDR2 SNEGSKA (reference sequence). V lost 3 bases to trimming and J lost 5 bases; unmatched junction nucleotides: 3. Written as DNA, the CDR3 is TGCAGTGCTAGGCCGGGACAGGGGGATCAGCCCCAGCATTTT. Amino acids: CSARPGQGDQPQHF.

The chain joins TRBV10-3 to TRBJ2-7; 14 bases are shared with TRBD2. CDR3 length: 17 residues. Unmatched junction bases numbered 5, after V lost 0 bases and J lost 4 bases. Per germline, CDR1 ENHRY and CDR2 SYGVKD. The CDR3 nucleotides read TGTGCCATCAGTGAGTCTGGACTAGCGGGGGGAGAATACGAGCAGTACTTC. This gives the protein CAISESGLAGGEYEQYF.

The chain combines TRBV9 with TRBJ1-2, with TRBD1 matching over 7 bases. Germline CDR1 SGDLS, CDR2 YYNGEE. V shed 0 bases, J shed 4 bases, and the junction held 6 bases outside the gene matches. This CDR3 comprises 15 residues. CDR3 DNA sequence: TGTGCCAGCAGCGTAGAACAGGGGAGAGGCTATGGCTACACCTTC. The encoded protein is CASSVEQGRGYGYTF.

This clonotype was seen a handful of times. The V and J genes are TRBV28 and TRBJ2-5, with 7 nucleotides matching TRBD2. The CDR3 totals 16 residues. The ends lost 4 bases at V and 5 bases at J; junction bases unmatched: 13. Germline V lookup: CDR1 MDHEN, CDR2 SYDVKM. This chain's CDR3 is CASSSSQWGGEETQYF. CDR3 DNA sequence: TGTGCCAGCAGTTCTTCCCAGTGGGGGGGGGAGGAGACCCAGTACTTC.

This clonotype has a count of ten or more. This rearrangement joins TRBV10-3 to TRBJ2-7, with D uncertain. Trimming stripped 4 bases from V and 1 base from J, with 5 bases between. The CDR3 runs to 12 residues. Germline-derived CDR1 and CDR2 are ENHRY and SYGVKD. This CDR3 is CAISVGSYEQYF. CDR3 coding DNA: TGTGCCATCAGTGTAGGATCCTACGAGCAGTACTTC.

This clonotype was detected only a few times. The chain uses TRBV28 and TRBJ1-2; 9 bases map to TRBD1. The germline V gene encodes CDR1 MDHEN and CDR2 SYDVKM. The CDR3 length is 13 residues. J lost 8 bases, V lost 5 bases, and 6 bases had no gene match. The CDR3 DNA sequence: TGTGCCAGCAGTGGACAGGGGTTGGGCGGCTACACCTTC. Translated, it gives CASSGQGLGGYTF.

The chain combines TRBV20-1 with TRBJ2-1; no clear D. Between the trimmed V and J ends, which lost 1 base and 5 bases, there was a span of 9 bases. This CDR3 is 13 amino acids long. From germline, CDR1 is DFQATT and CDR2 SNEGSKA (reference sequence). The CDR3 region is CSARGRRNNEQFF. In DNA form, the CDR3 reads TGCAGTGCTAGAGGGCGACGGAACAATGAGCAGTTCTTC.

The V call is TRBV29-1, the J call TRBJ2-7; tentatively, D is TRBD1 (7 bases). TRBJ2-5 explains the end of the DNA better; the J call may be wrong. The CDR3 sequence is 15 residues long. CDR1 SQVTM and CDR2 ANQGSEA come from the germline V gene. The CDR3 is CSVEDPGGSWETQYF. The CDR3 nucleotides read TGCAGCGTTGAAGATCCAGGGGGGAGTTGGGAGACCCAGTACTTC.

The chain uses TRBV7-8 and TRBJ1-2; possible D gene TRBD1, 5 bases. Germline CDR1 is SGHVS and CDR2 is FQNEAQ. The ends were cut back, 5 bases at V and 4 bases at J, with 14 bases in the middle. This CDR3 comprises 14 residues. DNA of the CDR3: TGTGCCAGCAGCGTGAGCTTTGGGGGCTATGGCTACACCTTC. Amino acid sequence: CASSVSFGGYGYTF.

This clonotype came up many times. As DNA, the CDR3 is TGTGCCAGCAGCTCCCGGGACAGGGAGTCAGATACGCAGTATTTT. Its translation is CASSSRDRESDTQYF. The chain employs TRBV7-9 and TRBJ2-3; 9 bases align to TRBD1. V was pared by 4 bases and J by 4 bases, with 6 bases of the junction left unmatched. From germline, CDR1 is SEHNR and CDR2 FQNEAQ (reference sequence). This CDR3 spans 15 amino acids.

In nucleotides, the CDR3 is TGTGCCAGCAGCGAACTAGCGGGGCCTTACAATGAGCAGTTCTTC. Its protein is CASSELAGPYNEQFF. This chain joins TRBV9 and TRBJ2-1; 10 positions agree with TRBD2. J gave up 4 bases and V 3 bases, and 4 bases lay outside the gene matches. Germline lookup yields CDR1 SGDLS and CDR2 YYNGEE. This CDR3 has 15 amino acids.

The V gene is TRBV20-1, the J gene TRBJ2-7; 9 positions agree with TRBD2. The CDR3 is 15 amino acids. The V gene's germline CDR1 is DFQATT and CDR2 SNEGSKA (reference sequence). J gave up 2 bases and V 0 bases, and 5 bases lay outside the gene matches. CDR3 in amino acids: CSARDAAGGTYEQYF. CDR3 DNA sequence: TGCAGTGCTAGAGATGCGGCGGGGGGGACCTACGAGCAGTACTTC.

Notes on this clonotype: At one boundary the junction diverges from the germline segment, which might be a read error. J is TRBJ1-6 and V is TRBV7-2, with D possibly matching TRBD1 (5 bases). CDR1 is SGHTA and CDR2 is FQGNSA in the germline V gene. This CDR3 spans 17 amino acids. This CDR3 reads CASSPPLGPGANSPLHF. As DNA, the CDR3 is TGTGCCAGCAGCCCCCCTCTGGGACCCGGGGCGAATTCGCCCCTCCACTTT.

The chain uses TRBV7-9 and TRBJ2-7, with a possible D match to TRBD1 (6 bases). The CDR3 extends over 12 amino acids. Germline CDR1 is SEHNR and CDR2 is FQNEAQ (reference sequence). Trimming pared 8 bases from V and 3 bases from J, leaving 11 bases between. CDR3 nucleotides: TGTGCCAGCCAAGACAGGTACTACGAGCAGTACTTC. Its translation: CASQDRYYEQYF.

The chain uses TRBV20-1 and TRBJ2-5; TRBD1 is a possible D gene (5 bases). Per the germline V gene, CDR1 is DFQATT and CDR2 is SNEGSKA (reference sequence). This CDR3 region has 17 residues. The V gene lost 7 bases and the J gene lost 1 base, with 25 bases spanning the gap. The CDR3, as DNA: TGCAGTGGTCGCAGGGTCCTACACACAATTACCCAAGAGACCCAGTACTTC. Translated: CSGRRVLHTITQETQYF.